The entry that follows covers one TCR beta chain sequence. This entry is derived from a study of control samples from healthy donors and cancer patients. Method: immunoSEQ multiplex PCR; TCRdb's copy keeps in-frame clones and lacks some. The table records some 130,000 clones, roughly 92% of them present only once. Germline CDR1 MGHRA, CDR2 YSYEKL. Trimming removed 1 base at V and 7 bases at J, with 10 bases between. The CDR3 has 13 amino acids. Source material: blood. The clonotype comes from a man younger than 30 in good health. The rearrangement uses TRBV4-1 and TRBJ1-2, with D hard to call. Here the CDR3 reads CASSQVPLGGYTF. CDR3 nucleotides: TGCGCCAGCAGCCAAGTTCCCTTGGGTGGCTACACCTTC.